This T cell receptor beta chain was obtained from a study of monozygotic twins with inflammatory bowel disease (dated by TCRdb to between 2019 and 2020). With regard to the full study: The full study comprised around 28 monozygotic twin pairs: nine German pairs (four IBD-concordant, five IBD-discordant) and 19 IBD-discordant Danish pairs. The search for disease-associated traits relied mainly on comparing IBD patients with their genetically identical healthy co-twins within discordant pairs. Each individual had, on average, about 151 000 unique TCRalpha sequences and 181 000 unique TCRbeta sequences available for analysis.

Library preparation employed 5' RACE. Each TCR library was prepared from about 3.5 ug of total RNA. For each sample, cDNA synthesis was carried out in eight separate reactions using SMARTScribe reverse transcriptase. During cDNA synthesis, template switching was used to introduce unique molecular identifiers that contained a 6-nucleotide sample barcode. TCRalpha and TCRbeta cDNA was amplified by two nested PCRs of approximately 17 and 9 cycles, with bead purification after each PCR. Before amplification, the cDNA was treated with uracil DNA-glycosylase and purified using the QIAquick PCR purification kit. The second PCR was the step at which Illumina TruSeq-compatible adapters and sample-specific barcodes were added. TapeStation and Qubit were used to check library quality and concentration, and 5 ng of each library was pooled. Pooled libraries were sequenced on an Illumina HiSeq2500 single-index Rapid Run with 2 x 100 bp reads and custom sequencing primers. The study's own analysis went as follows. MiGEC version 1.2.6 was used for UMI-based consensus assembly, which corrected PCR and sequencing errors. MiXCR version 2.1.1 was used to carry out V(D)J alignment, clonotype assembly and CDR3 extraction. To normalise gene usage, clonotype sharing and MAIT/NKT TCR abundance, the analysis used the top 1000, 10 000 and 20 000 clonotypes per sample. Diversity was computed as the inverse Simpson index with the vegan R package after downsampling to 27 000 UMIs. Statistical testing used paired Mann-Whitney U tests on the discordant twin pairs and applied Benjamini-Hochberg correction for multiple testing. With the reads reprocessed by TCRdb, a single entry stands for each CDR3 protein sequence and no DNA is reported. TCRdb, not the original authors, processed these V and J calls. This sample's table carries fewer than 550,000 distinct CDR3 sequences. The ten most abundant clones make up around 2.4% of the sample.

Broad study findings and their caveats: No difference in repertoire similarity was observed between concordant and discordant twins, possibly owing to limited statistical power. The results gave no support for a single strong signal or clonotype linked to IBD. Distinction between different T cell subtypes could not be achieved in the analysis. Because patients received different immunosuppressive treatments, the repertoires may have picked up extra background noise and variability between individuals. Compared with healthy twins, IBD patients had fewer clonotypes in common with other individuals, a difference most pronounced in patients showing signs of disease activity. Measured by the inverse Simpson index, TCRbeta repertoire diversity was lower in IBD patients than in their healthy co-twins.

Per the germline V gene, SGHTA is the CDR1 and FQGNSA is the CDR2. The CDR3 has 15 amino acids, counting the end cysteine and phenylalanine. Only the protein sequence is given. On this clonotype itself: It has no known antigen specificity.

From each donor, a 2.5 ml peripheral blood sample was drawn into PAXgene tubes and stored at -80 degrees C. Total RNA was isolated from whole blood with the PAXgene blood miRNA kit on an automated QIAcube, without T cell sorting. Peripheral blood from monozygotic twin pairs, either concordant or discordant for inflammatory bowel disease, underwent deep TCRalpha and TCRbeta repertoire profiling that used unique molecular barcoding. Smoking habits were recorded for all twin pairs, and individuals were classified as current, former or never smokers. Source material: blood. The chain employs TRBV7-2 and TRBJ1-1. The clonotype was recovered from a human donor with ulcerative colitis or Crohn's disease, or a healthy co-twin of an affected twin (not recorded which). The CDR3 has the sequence CASSLVGHMNTEAFF.